This T cell receptor beta chain derives from a study of identical twins (dated by TCRdb to the mid-2010s). About the investigation overall: TCR alpha and beta repertoires from monozygotic twins, unrelated adults of various ages and cord blood were deep-sequenced to test whether fetal clonotypes persist. To rule out contamination, replicate twin experiments were performed at different times with different library preparation protocols. Study-level results and caveats: Out-of-frame TCR alpha sharing in monozygotic twins was systematically underestimated by recombination models, whereas sharing between unrelated individuals was in agreement with the recombination models. Conclusions relied on cross-sectional statistical analysis, since the same donors could not be followed over many years. Abundant cord blood beta clonotypes carried fewer insertions; young adult naive repertoires showed a weaker similar trend, while memory repertoires showed none. Invariant T cells such as MAIT and iNKT could partly confound zero-insertion analyses, though diverse VJ usage argued against this for most clonotypes. Compared with coincidental sharing between unrelated individuals, out-of-frame TCR alpha sequences shared between twins had an excess of sequences with low generation probability. The excess sharing between twins in beta out-of-frame sequences was weaker because fewer shared sequences reduced the signal-to-noise ratio.

Library generation was performed with 5' RACE. Sequencing was performed on an Illumina HiSeq 2000. Template switching added a universal primer binding site, and the final cDNA carried a unique molecular identifier that allowed TCR cDNA molecules to be counted accurately. Specific primers in the conserved constant-segment region were used to synthesize first-strand cDNA for the TCR alpha and beta chains. To control for contamination, every cDNA library carried two barcodes: a SMART-Mk sample barcode plus Illumina barcodes. TruSeq adapter sequences, together with Illumina sample barcodes, were added in two successive PCR steps. The Illumina HiSeq platform was used with custom primers to sequence TCR alpha and beta cDNA libraries. In the original analysis: Raw reads were processed with MiGEC to extract unique molecular identifiers, and MiXCR was used to determine CDR3 positions. For each individual, recombination models were inferred using an EM algorithm with the repgenHMM and IGoR tools. The tcR package in R was used for shared clonotype analysis, with sharing normalized by the product of cloneset sizes. Out-of-frame nonproductive sequences were analyzed to study raw recombination free of thymic and clonal selection effects. TCRdb reanalyzed the raw reads on its own, using fastp at Q25 for trimming and MiXCR for clone calling, and kept in-frame beta chains. Under each unique CDR3 protein, matching rows form one entry showing the most common genes and DNA. These V and J calls originate from TCRdb's pipeline instead of the authors' own analysis. Counted in this sample were 200,000 to 250,000 distinct CDR3 sequences; about 13% of them appeared once. In total, the top ten clones hold 3.5% to 5% of the sample.

The CDR3 holds 14 amino acids from the cysteine to the phenylalanine. Of the read, only the CDR3 DNA is kept; its 42 bases are in frame from base 1. For CDR1 and CDR2, the germline V gene lists SGHRS and YFSETQ. After removal of 4 bases from V and 7 bases from J, the junction retains 3 bases not matched to a gene. All donors were healthy Caucasians. The twin cohort comprised three pairs of female monozygotic twins, all aged roughly 18 to 30 years. Miltenyi CD45RO+ enrichment and human naive T-cell isolation kits were used to isolate memory (CD45RO+) and naive T cells from PBMC. Of note for this clonotype: Its antigen is unknown. No much larger clonotype is one base removed from it; base qualities were not supplied.

These data were also reused for a study on yellow fever vaccine responses in identical twins. As the second study states: The authors reported that the T cell response to vaccination in identical twins appeared partly convergent and partly personalized. In the study, vaccine-responding T cell clones were precisely tracked in identical twins.

The receptor's source is a woman aged 18-30 years in good health. The chain is made from TRBV5-1 and TRBJ2-2, with 11 central nucleotides matching TRBD2. Input material: memory (CD45RO+) T cells sorted from blood. Sample cell subset or site, as interpreted from the label and publication: CD45RO+ enriched T cells. The CDR3 region: CASSPGTSGGELFF. The nucleotide sequence is TGCGCCAGCAGCCCCGGGACTAGCGGCGGGGAGCTGTTTTTT. With all but the CDR3 taken from the reference TRBV5-1 and TRBJ2-2 genes, the full variable domain is: KAGVTQTPRYLIKTRGQQVTLSCSPISGHRSVSWYQQTPGQGLQFLFEYFSETQRNKGNFPGRFSGRQFSNSRSEMNVSTLELGDSALYLCASSPGTSGGELFFGEGSRLTVL.